The 10 T cell receptor beta chains below come from one sample, sequenced in a study of CXCR3-negative and CXCR3-positive naive CD8 T cells. In preparing the TRB cDNA libraries, 5' RACE with UMI labels was used. TCRdb reprocessed the 5' RACE reads and keeps a single row for each CDR3 protein, giving no DNA. The sample has over 100,000 distinct CDR3 sequences, and its top ten clones hold approximately 0.29%. Sequencing input: naive CXCR3- CD8+ T cells from blood. The subset is: CD45RO-CCR7+CD27+CD95- naive CD8+ T cells lacking CXCR3 (TNR3-). The receptors shown here come from a human donor in good health. Some clones in this sample may be carry-over from other donors' samples.

This sequence joins TRBV28 and TRBJ1-3; there is no DNA to check the TCRdb D call of TRBD1. CDR1 is MDHEN, CDR2 SYDVKM, per germline. CDR3 length: 17 residues. CDR3 in amino acids: CASSFVGMGVPGNTIYF.

The rearrangement joins TRBV7-2 to TRBJ2-1; as DNA is missing, the TRBD2 call by TCRdb cannot be tested. The CDR3 runs to 15 residues. The V gene's germline CDR1 is SGHTA and CDR2 FQGNSA. The CDR3 sequence: CASSLVLAGGNEQFF.

This rearrangement joins TRBV13 to TRBJ2-5; the D call of TRBD1 rests on TCRdb alone, since no DNA is present to check it. Germline loops: CDR1 PRHDT, CDR2 FYEKMQ (reference sequence). The CDR3 loop spans 15 amino acids. The CDR3 is CASSSPGQGGETQYF.

The rearrangement links TRBV12-3 or TRBV12-4 to TRBJ2-1; TCRdb's D call of TRBD1 is untestable without DNA. The length of the CDR3 is 15 residues. The CDR3 region is CASSTGTGGYNEQFF.

This chain uses TRBV6-1 with TRBJ2-1; TCRdb returns TRBD2, unconfirmable since there is no DNA. The CDR3 runs to 15 residues. Germline lookup yields CDR1 MNHNS and CDR2 SASEGT. The CDR3 loop reads CASSELAGGYNEQFF.

V usage is TRBV5-5 and J usage is TRBJ2-1. The V gene's germline CDR1 is SGHKS and CDR2 YYEKEE (reference sequence). The CDR3 extends over 16 amino acids. The CDR3 here is CASSSGYFRTYNEQFF.

The V gene is TRBV7-9, the J gene TRBJ2-1; the D gene TCRdb calls, TRBD2, cannot be checked with no DNA. The CDR3 has 13 residues. CDR1 and CDR2 (germline): SEHNR, FQNEAQ (reference sequence). CDR3 sequence: CASSPVGLNEQFF.

The V and J genes are TRBV29-1 and TRBJ2-2; TCRdb picks TRBD2, but there is no DNA to check that call. CDR3 length: 13 residues. Germline CDR1 is SQVTM and CDR2 is ANQGSEA. CDR3 sequence reads: CSVAGRDTGELFF.

The genes are TRBV6-5 and TRBJ2-2; TCRdb's D call of TRBD2 is untestable without DNA. The germline gives CDR1 MNHEY, CDR2 SVGAGI. The CDR3 is 16 residues long. CDR3 loop: CASSLGTSGRPGELFF.

CDR3 sequence reads: CASSLGTGDEQYF. The chain couples TRBV5-4 to TRBJ2-7; the TRBD1 assignment by TCRdb is unverifiable without DNA. This CDR3 comprises 13 residues. The germline gives CDR1 SGHNT, CDR2 YYREEE (reference sequence).